Listed below are T cell receptor beta chains from one sample, sequenced in a study of cytomegalovirus exposure and HLA in healthy donors. The data were produced by immunoSEQ multiplex PCR, yet TCRdb's version contains in-frame clones alone and is incomplete. The repertoire holds some 140,000 clones, with approximately 84% as singletons. Sample: PBMCs. These receptors were taken from a man younger than 40 in good health and CMV-seropositive. Both conserved end residues are part of each CDR3. The D gene is left open where the match is weak.

>-|TRBV10-3|TRBJ2-1
CAISSVGQQGNEQFF
TGTGCCATCAGTTCGGTGGGGCAGCAGGGGAATGAGCAGTTCTTC
>TRBD1|TRBV6-5|TRBJ1-2
CASRQGAGYTF
TGTGCCAGCAGACAGGGGGCGGGCTACACCTTC
>-|TRBV5-1|TRBJ2-7
CASSLEGGSAYEQYF
TGCGCCAGCAGCTTGGAAGGCGGTTCTGCCTACGAGCAGTACTTC
>-|TRBV9|TRBJ2-5
CASSVPQSGATQYF
TGTGCCAGCAGCGTACCTCAGAGTGGGGCGACCCAGTACTTC
>-|TRBV6-4|TRBJ2-3
CASSESGSTDTQYF
TGTGCCAGCAGTGAGAGCGGCTCCACAGATACGCAGTATTTT
>-|TRBV15|TRBJ1-5
CATSSREVQPQHF
TGTGCCACCAGCAGCCGGGAGGTACAGCCCCAGCATTTT
>TRBD2|TRBV25-1|TRBJ2-1
CASSGGTSGSYNEQFF
TGTGCCAGCAGTGGCGGGACTAGCGGGAGTTACAATGAGCAGTTCTTC
>-|TRBV2|TRBJ2-6
CASSLPYSGANVLTF
TGTGCCAGCAGTCTTCCTTACTCTGGGGCCAACGTCCTGACTTTC
>-|TRBV18|TRBJ1-2
CASSARRQHRRGVNYGYTF
TGTGCCAGCTCCGCACGCCGCCAGCATAGACGGGGTGTTAACTATGGCTACACCTTC
>TRBD1|TRBV5-4|TRBJ1-1
CASSLFRLAGGVAEAFF
TGTGCCAGCAGCTTGTTTCGACTGGCAGGGGGCGTCGCTGAAGCTTTCTTT
>-|TRBV10-1|TRBJ1-2
CASSRGSNYGYTF
TGCGCCAGCAGCAGGGGATCAAACTATGGCTACACCTTC
>TRBD1|TRBV19|TRBJ1-2
CASSPGGSLVTSYTF
TGTGCCAGTAGTCCAGGGGGATCTTTGGTCACTAGCTACACCTTC
>TRBD2|TRBV2|TRBJ2-1
CASSHTSGSSYNEQFF
TGTGCCAGCAGTCACACTAGCGGGAGCTCCTACAATGAGCAGTTCTTC
>TRBD2|TRBV30|TRBJ2-7
CATLHLAGGNTRQYF
TGTGCCACCCTACACTTAGCGGGAGGGAACACGAGGCAGTACTTC
>-|TRBV7-9|TRBJ2-1
CASSPSEGQARWEQFF
TGTGCCAGCAGCCCCTCGGAGGGGCAGGCTAGGTGGGAGCAGTTCTTC
>-|TRBV7-9|TRBJ2-1
CASSFGLYGVYNEQFF
TGTGCCAGCAGCTTCGGCCTCTACGGGGTATACAATGAGCAGTTCTTC